The 22 T cell receptor beta chains given below trace back to one sample, sequenced in a study of blood T cells in healthy people across ages. Primed by a sample-barcoded 5' primer and a J-beta primer mix, a second PCR proceeded for about 7 to 11 cycles. From the 5' RACE reads, TCRdb called clonotypes with MiXCR, one entry per CDR3 protein. The data show approximately 800,000 distinct CDR3 sequences, roughly 25% seen once. The data also belong to a second study, concerning T cells of mothers and their children.

The sequenced material came from blood. The receptors come from a boy aged 5-17 years in good health.

The chain uses TRBV20-1 and TRBJ2-1, with D perhaps being TRBD1 or TRBD2 (5 bases each). Germline V gene lookup returns CDR1 DFQATT and CDR2 SNEGSKA (reference sequence). The V end was cut by 0 bases, the J end by 1 base, with 13 bases between. The CDR3 loop spans 16 amino acids. The CDR3 DNA sequence: TGCAGTGCTAGAGATCCGGGGCTAGGATCCTACAATGAGCAGTTCTTC. It encodes CSARDPGLGSYNEQFF.

This clonotype has only a few counts. This chain links TRBV7-9 with TRBJ2-1; 7 positions agree with TRBD1. The DNA end lines up better with TRBJ2-5; the J call may be wrong. Germline CDR1 is SEHNR and CDR2 is FQNEAQ (reference sequence). This CDR3 has 13 amino acids. The CDR3 DNA is TGTGCCAGCACCCCCGGGACAGAAGAGACCCAGTACTTC. Encoded protein: CASTPGTEETQYF.

CDR3: CSARATDYGYTF. The DNA for the CDR3 is TGCAGTGCTAGAGCTACGGACTATGGCTACACCTTC. V usage is TRBV20-1 and J usage is TRBJ1-2; no firm D call. Germline V gene lookup returns CDR1 DFQATT and CDR2 SNEGSKA (reference sequence). Trimming pared 1 base from V and 3 bases from J, leaving 6 bases between. This CDR3 has 12 residues.

The sample holds a few counts of this clonotype. The rearrangement joins TRBV12-3 or TRBV12-4 to TRBJ2-5, with a weak D call TRBD2 (6 bases). Trimming removed 7 bases at V and 5 bases at J, with 23 bases between. This CDR3 spans 16 amino acids. CDR3 sequence (DNA): TGTGCCAGCAATAACCGCGCGGGACTTTCGTTCGAGACCCAGTACTTC. This gives the protein CASNNRAGLSFETQYF.

The J gene is TRBJ1-1, the V gene TRBV5-5, with unresolved D. Germline V gene lookup returns CDR1 SGHKS and CDR2 YYEKEE (reference sequence). The CDR3 totals 14 residues. The V end lost 0 bases, the J end lost 10 bases, and 16 bases lay between the germline ends. This chain's CDR3 is CASSLETGLPPAFF. For the CDR3, the DNA is TGTGCCAGCAGCTTGGAAACTGGATTACCCCCAGCTTTCTTT.

The chain links TRBV27 to TRBJ2-5; D is undetermined. The end of the DNA is better explained by TRBJ2-1, so the J call may be wrong. Germline CDR1 MNHEY, CDR2 SMNVEV (reference sequence). This CDR3 region has 13 residues. CDR3 sequence (DNA): TGTGCCAGCAGTTTCGCCAGTTCCAATGAGCAGTTCTTC. This sequence encodes CASSFASSNEQFF.

About this clonotype itself: One end of the junction does not line up with germline, which may come from a read error. The CDR3 here is CTSSLPGQDYGYTF. Here the CDR3 DNA reads TGCACCAGCAGCCTTCCGGGACAGGACTATGGCTACACCTTC. This chain uses TRBV5-1 with TRBJ1-2, with 8 bases that match TRBD1. Germline V gene data show CDR1 as SGHRS and CDR2 as YFSETQ. There are 14 residues in the CDR3.

The chain combines TRBV7-9 with TRBJ1-2; a possible D gene is TRBD1 (6 bases). CDR1 SEHNR and CDR2 FQNEAQ come from the germline V gene (reference sequence). The CDR3 is 14 residues long. V was cut by 5 bases and J by 6 bases, with 16 bases left in between. The DNA for the CDR3 is TGTGCCAGCAGCGACTCACCGGACAGAGATGGCTACACCTTC. Encoded protein: CASSDSPDRDGYTF.

This clonotype was picked up a small number of times. The chain joins TRBV20-1 to TRBJ2-5; 8 bases align to TRBD2. CDR1 is DFQATT and CDR2 is SNEGSKA in the germline V gene (reference sequence). J lost 0 bases, V lost 3 bases, and 12 bases had no gene match. CDR3 size: 17 residues. CDR3 nucleotide sequence: TGCAGTGCTAGTTCACAACGAGCGGGGGCGTACCAAGAGACCCAGTACTTC. The encoded protein is CSASSQRAGAYQETQYF.

This clonotype was counted only a few times. This sequence joins TRBV29-1 and TRBJ1-2, with a tentative D call TRBD1 (5 bases). The germline V gene has CDR1 SQVTM and CDR2 ANQGSEA. CDR3 length: 8 residues. V dropped 7 bases and J dropped 8 bases, with 5 bases sitting between them. The chain's CDR3 is CSEGGYTF. CDR3 DNA: TGCAGCGAGGGGGGCTACACCTTC.

This clonotype showed up just a few times. This sequence joins TRBV28 and TRBJ2-5; D assignment may be TRBD1 or TRBD2 (5 bases each). The ends were cut back, 8 bases at V and 4 bases at J, with 17 bases in the middle. This CDR3 has 14 amino acids. CDR1 is MDHEN and CDR2 is SYDVKM in the germline V gene. The CDR3 region is CASERARGTETQYF. CDR3 nucleotides: TGTGCCAGCGAAAGGGCTAGAGGGACAGAGACCCAGTACTTC.

The rearrangement uses TRBV20-1 and TRBJ2-1, with 8 bases that match TRBD2. Germline-derived CDR1 and CDR2 are DFQATT and SNEGSKA (reference sequence). The CDR3 is 15 residues long. CDR3 sequence: CRVSKAGAWANEQFF. CDR3 coding DNA: TGCAGGGTCAGTAAAGCGGGAGCGTGGGCAAATGAGCAGTTCTTC.

This clonotype has a handful of counts. This sequence joins TRBV20-1 and TRBJ2-5, with a tentative D call TRBD1 (6 bases). Between the trimmed V and J ends, which lost 4 bases and 2 bases, there was a span of 11 bases. The CDR3 covers 13 residues. The germline gives CDR1 DFQATT, CDR2 SNEGSKA (reference sequence). The CDR3 sequence: CSATDSIQETQYF. In DNA form, the CDR3 reads TGCAGTGCTACGGACAGCATACAAGAGACCCAGTACTTC.

A few counts support this clonotype. J is TRBJ2-5 and V is TRBV3-1, with TRBD1 matching over 9 bases. Germline CDR1 is LGHDT and CDR2 is YNNKEL (reference sequence). There are 16 residues in the CDR3. The junction had 8 bases not matched to a gene; V was cut back by 1 base and J by 5 bases. CDR3 in amino acids: CASSQGTGVSRETQYF. The CDR3 nucleotides read TGTGCCAGCAGCCAAGGGACAGGGGTCAGCCGGGAGACCCAGTACTTC.

This clonotype was counted only a few times. The chain recombines TRBV12-3 or TRBV12-4 with TRBJ1-4; D is possibly TRBD1 (5 bases). The CDR3 is made up of 17 amino acids. Trimming removed 4 bases at V and 2 bases at J, with 17 bases between. CDR3 protein: CASSSATRGNTNEKLFF. CDR3 bases: TGTGCCAGCAGTTCGGCGACCCGGGGCAATACTAATGAAAAACTGTTTTTT.

This chain joins TRBV2 and TRBJ2-5; the D gene is possibly TRBD2 (6 bases). Germline CDR1 SNHLY, CDR2 FYNNEI. Trimming took off 3 bases at V and 7 bases at J, with 12 bases between the two ends. The CDR3 has 13 amino acids. This CDR3 is CASSEEGVRTQYF. CDR3 DNA sequence: TGTGCCAGCAGTGAGGAGGGCGTCCGGACCCAGTACTTC.

This chain connects TRBV6-2 or TRBV6-3 to TRBJ1-5, with D possibly matching TRBD1 (6 bases). Germline V gene data show CDR1 as MNHEY and CDR2 as SVGEGT. The CDR3 consists of 18 residues. V was pared by 0 bases and J by 3 bases, with 18 bases between. This CDR3 is CASSYSRTDLVYNQPQHF. The DNA for the CDR3 is TGTGCCAGCAGTTACTCGAGGACAGACCTTGTGTACAATCAGCCCCAGCATTTT.

The rearrangement links TRBV3-1 to TRBJ1-1; D is possibly TRBD1 (6 bases). This CDR3 region has 14 residues. Deletions cut 1 base from V and 5 bases from J, with 11 bases between. Germline values: CDR1 LGHDT, CDR2 YNNKEL (reference sequence). DNA of the CDR3: TGTGCCAGCAGCCAAGCGGGAAGGGGGACTGAAGCTTTCTTT. It translates to CASSQAGRGTEAFF.

This clonotype was detected a few times. This chain connects TRBV29-1 to TRBJ2-1; maybe TRBD2 (5 bases). The CDR3 contains 14 residues. Trimming removed 4 bases from V and 0 bases from J, with 10 bases in between. Germline CDR1 reads SQVTM; CDR2 reads ANQGSEA. The CDR3 coding sequence is TGCAGCGTTGCCGGGGAGAGCTCCTACAATGAGCAGTTCTTC. Residues: CSVAGESSYNEQFF.

This rearrangement joins TRBV5-4 to TRBJ2-1; TRBD2 matches at 9 bases. J was trimmed by 3 bases and V by 4 bases; bases with no gene match: 5. The length of the CDR3 is 15 residues. Germline V gives CDR1 SGHNT, CDR2 YYREEE (reference sequence). CDR3 bases: TGTGCCAGCAGCATCCGACTAGCGGTCTACAATGAGCAGTTCTTC. Protein: CASSIRLAVYNEQFF.

The chain employs TRBV3-1 and TRBJ2-7; either TRBD1 or TRBD2 may fit D (6 bases each). There are 11 residues in the CDR3. Germline lookup yields CDR1 LGHDT and CDR2 YNNKEL (reference sequence). V shed 8 bases and J shed 9 bases, with 14 bases lying between them. The CDR3 DNA reads TGTGCCAGCGAATTTAGGGGGGCGCAGTACTTC. Translation: CASEFRGAQYF.

This clonotype was observed at least ten times. The junction and the germline gene differ at one end; a read error may be behind it. This chain links TRBV5-1 with TRBJ2-1; no clear D. Germline values: CDR1 SGHRS, CDR2 YFSETQ. CDR3 length: 15 amino acids. The CDR3 sequence is CASSLGSSSYNEQFF. In DNA, the CDR3 is TGTGCCAGCAGCTTAGGTAGCAGCTCCTACAATGAGCAGTTCTTC.